This TCR beta chain is from a study of monozygotic twins with inflammatory bowel disease. The CDR3 is 16 residues long. TCRdb processed the 5' RACE reads again and assigns one entry to each CDR3 protein, with no DNA. Recorded for this sample: tens of thousands of distinct CDR3 sequences. Study-level findings and limits: Differing T cell subtypes remained indistinguishable. Among IBD patients, TCRbeta diversity (inverse Simpson) was lower than in healthy co-twins. Data gave no support to a single strong signal or clonotype associated with IBD.

A remark on this clonotype: Its antigen is as yet unknown.

The receptor was isolated from a human donor with ulcerative colitis or Crohn's disease, or a healthy co-twin of an affected twin (not recorded which). The sequencing input was blood. The chain has TRBV23-1 and TRBJ1-3. TRBV23-1 is filed as an ORF, its function uncertain. This chain's CDR3 is CASSQSDPNSGNTIYF.